This T cell receptor beta chain appears in the sequencing data of a study of blood T cell repertoires in COVID-19. In the authors' methods: Scientists estimated how many nucleated cells there were by amplifying reference gene primers. Sequencing used immunoSEQ multiplex PCR; TCRdb keeps in-frame clones, though not all of them. That table supplies the V and J calls and clone size; D and trimming were determined from the DNA. The sample has about 270,000 clones; about nine tenths are singletons. This clone appeared a few times. Enrollees, about 18 to 90 years old, lived in around 23 US areas. The study assigned cohorts using participant-reported clinical history. Trimming shortened V by 0 bases and J by 5 bases, and 8 bases separated the two germline ends. The CDR3 loop spans 13 amino acids. CDR1 and CDR2 (germline): LGHDT, YNNKEL (reference sequence).

The sample taken for sequencing was PBMCs or T cells enriched from blood (not recorded which). The source is a woman under 40 with acute COVID-19. The J gene is TRBJ2-7, the V gene TRBV3-1 (or the pseudogene TRBV3-2), with D perhaps matching TRBD1 (5 bases). CDR3 loop: CASSQDSRDEQYF. CDR3 nucleotides: TGTGCCAGCAGCCAAGATTCCAGGGACGAGCAGTACTTC.